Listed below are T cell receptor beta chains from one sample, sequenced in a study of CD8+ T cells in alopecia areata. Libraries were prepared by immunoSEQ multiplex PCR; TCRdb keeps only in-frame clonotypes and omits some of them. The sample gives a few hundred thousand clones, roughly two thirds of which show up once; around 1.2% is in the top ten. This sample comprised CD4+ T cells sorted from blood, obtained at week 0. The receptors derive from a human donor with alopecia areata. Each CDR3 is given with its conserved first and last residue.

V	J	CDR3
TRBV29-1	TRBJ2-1	CSVEEGRVGVF
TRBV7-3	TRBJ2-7	CASSLTGDTGEQYF
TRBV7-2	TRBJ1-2	CASSLRDSRGYTF
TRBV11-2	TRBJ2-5	CASSLGAPEETQYF
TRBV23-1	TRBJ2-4	CASSQSGRRTYF
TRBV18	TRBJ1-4	CASSPEFRLNEKLFF
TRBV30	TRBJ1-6	CAWSVAHGKPLHF
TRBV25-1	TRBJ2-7	CASSLGQGAYEQYF
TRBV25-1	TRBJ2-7	CASLGNYEQYF
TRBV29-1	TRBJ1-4	CSVTGTGGEKLFF
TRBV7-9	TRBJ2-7	CASSLPTKGEQYF
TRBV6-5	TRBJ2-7	CASRDTGRRQQYF
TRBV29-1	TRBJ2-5	CSVEYRGGDTQYF
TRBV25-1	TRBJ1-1	CASMRQGLNTEAFF
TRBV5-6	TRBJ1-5	CASSLGRGQPQHF
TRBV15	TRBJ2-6	CATSRDAAGANVLTF
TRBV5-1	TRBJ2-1	CASSPERGVYNEQFF
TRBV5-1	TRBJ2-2	CASSYPTSGGPNTGELFF
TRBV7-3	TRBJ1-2	CASSPGTSYGYTF
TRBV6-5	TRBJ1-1	CASRVGGEAFF
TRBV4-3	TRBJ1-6	CASSQDRWPSGSPLHF
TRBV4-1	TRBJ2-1	CASSQYPGLHNEQFF
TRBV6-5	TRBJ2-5	CASSPQGSETQYF
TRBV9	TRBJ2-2	CASSVDPFGGGELFF